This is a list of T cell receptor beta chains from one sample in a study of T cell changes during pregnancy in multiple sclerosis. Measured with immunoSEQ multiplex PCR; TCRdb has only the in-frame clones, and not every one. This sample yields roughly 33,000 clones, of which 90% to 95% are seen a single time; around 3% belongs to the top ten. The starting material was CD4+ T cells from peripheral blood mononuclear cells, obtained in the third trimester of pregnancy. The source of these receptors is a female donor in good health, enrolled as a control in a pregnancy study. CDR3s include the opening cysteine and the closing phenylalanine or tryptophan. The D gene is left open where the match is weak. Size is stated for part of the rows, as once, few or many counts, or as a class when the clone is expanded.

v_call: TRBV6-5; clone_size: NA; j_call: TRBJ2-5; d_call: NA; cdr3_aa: CASSPIVTPQETQYF; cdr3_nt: TGTGCCAGCAGCCCGATAGTCACCCCGCAAGAGACCCAGTACTTC
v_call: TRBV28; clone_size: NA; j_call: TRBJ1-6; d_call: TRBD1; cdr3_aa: CASSLIEQGDSPLHF; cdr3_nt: TGTGCCAGCAGTTTAATCGAGCAGGGGGATTCACCCCTCCACTTT
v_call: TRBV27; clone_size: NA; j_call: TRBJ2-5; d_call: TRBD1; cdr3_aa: CASSPYRGRQETQYF; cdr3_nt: TGTGCCAGCAGTCCCTACAGGGGCCGACAAGAGACCCAGTACTTC
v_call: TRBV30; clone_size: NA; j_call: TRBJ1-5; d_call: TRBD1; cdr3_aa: CAWSMTGINQPQHF; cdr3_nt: TGTGCCTGGAGTATGACAGGGATCAATCAGCCCCAGCATTTT
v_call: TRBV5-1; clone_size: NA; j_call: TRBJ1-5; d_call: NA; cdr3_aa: CASSLDYSNQPQHF; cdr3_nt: TGCGCCAGCAGCCTAGATTATAGCAATCAGCCCCAGCATTTT
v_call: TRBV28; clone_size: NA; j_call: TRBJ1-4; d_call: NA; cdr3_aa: CASSFFSGLGEKLFF; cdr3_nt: TGTGCCAGCAGTTTTTTCAGCGGTTTGGGGGAAAAACTGTTTTTT
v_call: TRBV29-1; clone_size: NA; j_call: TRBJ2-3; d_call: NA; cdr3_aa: CSVETSPASTDTQYF; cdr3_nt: TGCAGCGTTGAAACTAGCCCAGCTAGCACAGATACGCAGTATTTT
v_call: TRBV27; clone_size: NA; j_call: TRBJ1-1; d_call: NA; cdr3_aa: CASSLQGRGTEAFF; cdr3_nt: TGTGCCAGCAGTTTACAGGGTAGAGGCACTGAAGCTTTCTTT
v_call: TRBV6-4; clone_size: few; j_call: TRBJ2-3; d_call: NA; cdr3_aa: CASSDNGNADTQYF; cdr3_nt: TGTGCCAGCAGTGACAACGGTAACGCAGATACGCAGTATTTT
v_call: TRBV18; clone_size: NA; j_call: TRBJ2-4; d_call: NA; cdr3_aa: CASSPDIAKNIQYF; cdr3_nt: TGTGCCAGCTCACCAGACATAGCCAAAAACATTCAGTACTTC
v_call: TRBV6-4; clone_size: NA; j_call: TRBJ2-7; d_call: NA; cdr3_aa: CASSDIQGLLLEQYF; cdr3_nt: TGTGCCAGCAGTGACATACAGGGCCTGCTCCTCGAGCAGTACTTC